This entry lists 3 T cell receptor beta chains sequenced from one sample in a study of CD8 T cells in Susac syndrome. With random hexamers, reverse transcription was performed on about 0.5 to 1 ug of RNA. TCRdb re-called the immunoSEQ multiplex PCR reads with MiXCR, one entry per CDR3 protein. The sample holds approximately 120,000 distinct CDR3 sequences, approximately 93% seen once. Sequences were obtained from CD8+ T cells from PBMCs. The source is a human donor with multiple sclerosis.

The V and J genes are TRBV27 and TRBJ2-7; 7 bases match TRBD1. This CDR3 comprises 15 residues. Germline V gene sequence: CDR1 MNHEY, CDR2 SMNVEV (reference sequence). The ends lost 9 bases at V and 2 bases at J; junction bases unmatched: 13. CDR3 DNA: TGTGCCAGTTCGCCCAATGGCCAGGGGGCCTACGAGCAGTACTTC. It specifies CASSPNGQGAYEQYF.

The rearrangement links TRBV20-1 to TRBJ2-2, with D possibly matching TRBD1 (6 bases). Trimming cost V 3 bases and J 5 bases, with 19 bases left between them. The CDR3 covers 16 residues. Germline lookup yields CDR1 DFQATT and CDR2 SNEGSKA (reference sequence). This chain's CDR3 is CSARRQDPSRTGELFF. The CDR3 DNA reads as TGCAGTGCTAGGCGACAGGACCCTTCGAGGACCGGGGAGCTGTTTTTT.

The genes are TRBV7-2 and TRBJ1-5; 7 nucleotides line up with TRBD1. Germline V gene lookup returns CDR1 SGHTA and CDR2 FQGNSA. After removal of 3 bases from V and 6 bases from J, the junction contained 8 bases not matched to a gene. The length of the CDR3 is 15 residues. The CDR3 sequence: CASSFRDSRGQPQHF. In DNA, the CDR3 is TGTGCCAGCAGCTTCCGGGACAGCCGCGGTCAGCCCCAGCATTTT.